These T cell receptor beta chains were read from a single sample in a study of vaccination and CD4 T cells after COVID-19. The antigens these receptors bind are not known. MiXCR was run by TCRdb on the PCR reads, yielding one entry per CDR3 protein. The table records fewer than 14,000 distinct CDR3 sequences, approximately 40% of them present only once. Sequencing used CD4+ T cells from blood, cultured in vitro, obtained after SARS-CoV-2 vaccination. The receptors shown here come from a human donor who had recovered from COVID-19. CDR3s leave out the opening cysteine and the closing phenylalanine or tryptophan. A D gene is named only where the DNA matches it firmly. Expanded clones are given a class, and other clones once, few, many or no size at all.

>.|TRBV28|TRBJ1-1|.
ASSFPRGRGNMNTEAF
>.|TRBV6-5|TRBJ1-6|.
ASSYSPMGGSYNSPLH
>.|TRBV7-2|TRBJ1-5|few
ASSLARGPTQPQH
>.|TRBV6-5|TRBJ2-7|.
ASSYRTGLEQY
>.|TRBV6-5|TRBJ1-5|.
ASSYTPNSNQPQH
>.|TRBV12-3/TRBV12-4|TRBJ1-6|few
ASSLLGSPLH
>TRBD1|TRBV28|TRBJ1-5|.
AGGTGGGQPQH
>TRBD2|TRBV20-1|TRBJ2-3|few
SASGVAGGTDTQY
>TRBD1|TRBV28|TRBJ1-2|few
ASRGQHYGYT
>.|TRBV19|TRBJ1-2|large
ASRHFGRETSGYT
>TRBD1|TRBV19|TRBJ2-7|few
ASSMGGQGGAYEQY
>.|TRBV7-2|TRBJ1-5|medium-sized
ASSLHFAGGQPQH
>.|TRBV6-1|TRBJ1-3|.
ASSETRGNTIY
>.|TRBV7-9|TRBJ2-5|.
ASSSGGLYQETQY
>.|TRBV7-8|TRBJ2-2|once
ASSLDLNTGELF
>.|TRBV5-1|TRBJ1-1|.
ASSLVGGNTEAF
>.|TRBV7-2|TRBJ1-1|few
ASSFNPPGYNTEAF
>TRBD1|TRBV7-2|TRBJ2-5|.
ASRSRTGAAETQY
>.|TRBV6-1|TRBJ2-5|few
ASRRTRGDQETQY
>TRBD2|TRBV7-2|TRBJ2-7|once
ASSLGGGGSYEQY
>.|TRBV28|TRBJ1-2|.
ASGGFSGYT
>.|TRBV6-2/TRBV6-3|TRBJ2-7|.
ASKRASLNYEQY
>.|TRBV28|TRBJ2-1|few
ASRTGRHNEQF
>TRBD1|TRBV5-4|TRBJ1-6|once
ASSLGGQGNSPLH
>TRBD1|TRBV28|TRBJ1-2|.
ASRADRANYGYT
>.|TRBV28|TRBJ2-7|once
ASSSFTRQLVL
>TRBD1|TRBV20-1|TRBJ1-5|few
SARLRDRSNQPQH
>TRBD1|TRBV28|TRBJ1-6|few
ARETGAEDNSPLH
>.|TRBV6-2/TRBV6-3|TRBJ2-6|.
ASSDPTAGGSSGANVLT
>.|TRBV27|TRBJ2-7|few
ATGTVSSYEQY
>.|TRBV7-9|TRBJ1-1|.
ASSSVPTSKAF
>TRBD1|TRBV20-1|TRBJ2-7|.
SARPRGSYEQY
>.|TRBV7-2|TRBJ1-6|.
ASSGAQTGSPLH
>TRBD2|TRBV20-1|TRBJ2-5|.
SAKLARQETQY
>.|TRBV30|TRBJ1-5|few
AWSGQGNQPQH
>.|TRBV11-2|TRBJ2-5|medium-sized
ASSSLPQETQY
>.|TRBV28|TRBJ1-2|.
ASSLWGSGYT
>.|TRBV10-3|TRBJ1-6|.
AISERADASPLH
>.|TRBV7-2|TRBJ2-7|.
ASIPHGASLEQY
>.|TRBV15|TRBJ1-1|few
ATSRRAGVNTEAF
>TRBD1|TRBV6-1|TRBJ1-1|once
AIRQGFSGGTEAF
>.|TRBV28|TRBJ1-5|.
ASSLRGGRYQPQH
>.|TRBV7-2|TRBJ2-2|.
ASSVYTGELF
>.|TRBV20-1|TRBJ1-2|large
SARVPENYGYT
>.|TRBV12-3/TRBV12-4|TRBJ2-5|few
ASSLGTSTTQY
>TRBD2|TRBV6-4|TRBJ2-1|.
ASRPSGSNYNEQF
>.|TRBV19|TRBJ2-6|.
ASSIPTGRAGANVLT
>.|TRBV1|TRBJ2-1|.
TSSQVAPSDEQF
>.|TRBV21-1|TRBJ1-5|.
ASSKAAGSNQPQH
>.|TRBV18|TRBJ1-2|few
ASSPLRVGSSNYGYT
>.|TRBV20-1|TRBJ2-7|.
SASDRQEQY
>.|TRBV5-6|TRBJ1-1|medium-sized
ASSLLGGGGNTEAF
>TRBD1|TRBV6-2/TRBV6-3|TRBJ2-7|.
ATRTERQGAREQY
>TRBD2|TRBV20-1|TRBJ2-5|.
SAMGLAGGQETQY
>TRBD2|TRBV19|TRBJ2-1|.
ATRVMGGSSYNEQF